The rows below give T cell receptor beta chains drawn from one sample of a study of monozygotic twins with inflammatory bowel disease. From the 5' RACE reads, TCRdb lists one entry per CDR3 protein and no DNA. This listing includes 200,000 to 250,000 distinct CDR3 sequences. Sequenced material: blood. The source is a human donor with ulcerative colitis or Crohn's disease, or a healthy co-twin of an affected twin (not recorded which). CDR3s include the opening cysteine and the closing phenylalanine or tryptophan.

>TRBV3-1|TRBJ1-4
CASSRRVGGPNEKLFF
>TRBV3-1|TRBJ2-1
CASARSSSYNEQFF
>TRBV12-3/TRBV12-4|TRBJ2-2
CASNQGFGELFF
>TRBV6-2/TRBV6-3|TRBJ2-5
CASRTRETQYF
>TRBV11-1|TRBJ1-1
CASSLMMGPNTEAFF
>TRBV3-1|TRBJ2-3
CASSQRGTDTQYF
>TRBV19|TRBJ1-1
CASMRTGGYTEAFF
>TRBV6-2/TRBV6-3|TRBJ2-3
CASKRAGVSSTDTQYF
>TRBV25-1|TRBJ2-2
CASSDSTGGIGELFF
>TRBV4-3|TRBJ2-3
CASSRAKGAADTQYF